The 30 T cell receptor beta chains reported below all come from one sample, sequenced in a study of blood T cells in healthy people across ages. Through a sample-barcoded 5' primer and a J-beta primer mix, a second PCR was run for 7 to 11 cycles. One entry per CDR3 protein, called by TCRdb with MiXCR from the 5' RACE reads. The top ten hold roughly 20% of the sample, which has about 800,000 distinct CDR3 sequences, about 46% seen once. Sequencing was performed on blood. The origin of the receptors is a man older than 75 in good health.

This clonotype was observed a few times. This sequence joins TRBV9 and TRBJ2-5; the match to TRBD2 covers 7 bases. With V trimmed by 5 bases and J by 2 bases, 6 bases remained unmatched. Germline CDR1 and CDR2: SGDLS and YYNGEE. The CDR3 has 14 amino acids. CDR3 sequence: CASSNSGFQETQYF. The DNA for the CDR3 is TGTGCCAGCAGTAATAGCGGGTTTCAAGAGACCCAGTACTTC.

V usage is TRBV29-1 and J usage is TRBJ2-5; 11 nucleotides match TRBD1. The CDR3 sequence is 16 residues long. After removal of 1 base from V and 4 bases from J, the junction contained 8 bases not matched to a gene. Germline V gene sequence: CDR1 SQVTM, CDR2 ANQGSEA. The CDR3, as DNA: TGCAGCGTTGAAGTTACCGCCGGGACAGGGGGAGAGACCCAGTACTTC. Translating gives CSVEVTAGTGGETQYF. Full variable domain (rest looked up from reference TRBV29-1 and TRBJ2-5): SAVISQKPSRDICQRGTSLTIQCQVDSQVTMMFWYRQQPGQSLTLIATANQGSEATYESGFVIDKFPISRPNLTFSTLTVSNMSPEDSSIYLCSVEVTAGTGGETQYFGPGTRLLVL.

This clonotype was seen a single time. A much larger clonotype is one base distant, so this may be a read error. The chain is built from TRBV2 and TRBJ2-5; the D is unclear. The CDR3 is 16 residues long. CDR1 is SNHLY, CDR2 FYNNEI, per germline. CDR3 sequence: CAGSELVGTTSETQYF. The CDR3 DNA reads TGTGCCGGCAGTGAATTGGTGGGCACCACCTCGGAGACCCAGTACTTC.

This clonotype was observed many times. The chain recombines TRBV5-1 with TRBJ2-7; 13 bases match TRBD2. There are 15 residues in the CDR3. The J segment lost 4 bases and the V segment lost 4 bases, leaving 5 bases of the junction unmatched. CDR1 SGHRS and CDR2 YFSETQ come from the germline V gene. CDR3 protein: CASSPGLAGRYEQYF. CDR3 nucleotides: TGCGCCAGCAGCCCGGGACTAGCGGGACGGTACGAGCAGTACTTC.

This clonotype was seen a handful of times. The CDR3 DNA sequence: TGTGCCAGCAGCCCGATCCCCGGTGGGACAACAGATACGCAGTATTTT. It codes for CASSPIPGGTTDTQYF. The rearrangement joins TRBV4-2 to TRBJ2-3; perhaps TRBD1 as D (6 bases). V lost 4 bases and J lost 3, with 17 bases in between. The CDR3 totals 16 residues. Germline V gene sequence: CDR1 LGHNA, CDR2 YNFKEQ.

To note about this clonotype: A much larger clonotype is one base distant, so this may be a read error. CDR3 DNA: TGTGCCAGCAGCCCCTGGGACAGGGGATTAGGCACGCAGTATTTT. It yields the protein CASSPWDRGLGTQYF. This sequence joins TRBV12-3 or TRBV12-4 and TRBJ2-3, with 10 bases matching TRBD1. This CDR3 comprises 15 residues. Trimming cost V 6 bases and J 9 bases; bases outside gene matches: 12.

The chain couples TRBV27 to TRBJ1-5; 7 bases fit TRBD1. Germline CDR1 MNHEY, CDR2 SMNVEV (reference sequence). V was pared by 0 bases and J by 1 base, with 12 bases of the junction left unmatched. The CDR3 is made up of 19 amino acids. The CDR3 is CASSLSAPIRDSSNQPQHF. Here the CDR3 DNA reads TGTGCCAGCAGTTTATCCGCGCCGATCCGGGACAGCAGCAATCAGCCCCAGCATTTT.

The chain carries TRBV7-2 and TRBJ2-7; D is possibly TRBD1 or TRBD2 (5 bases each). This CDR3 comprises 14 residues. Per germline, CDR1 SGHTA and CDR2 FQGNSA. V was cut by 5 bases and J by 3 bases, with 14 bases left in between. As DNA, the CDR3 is TGTGCCAGCAGCGAGGGACGAGACTACTACGAGCAGTACTTC. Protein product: CASSEGRDYYEQYF.

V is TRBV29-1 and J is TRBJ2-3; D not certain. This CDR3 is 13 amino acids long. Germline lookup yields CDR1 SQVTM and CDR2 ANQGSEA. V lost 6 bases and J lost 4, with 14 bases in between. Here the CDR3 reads CSVRGPFPDTQYF. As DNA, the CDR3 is TGCAGCGTCAGAGGACCTTTCCCAGATACGCAGTATTTT.

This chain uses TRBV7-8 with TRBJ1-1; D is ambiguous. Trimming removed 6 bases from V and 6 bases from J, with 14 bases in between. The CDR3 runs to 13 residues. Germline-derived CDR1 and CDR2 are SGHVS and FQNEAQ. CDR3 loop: CASRGRGGPEAFF. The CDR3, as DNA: TGTGCCAGCAGGGGTCGGGGAGGGCCTGAAGCTTTCTTT. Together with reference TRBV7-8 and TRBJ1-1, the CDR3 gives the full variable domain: GAGVSQSPRYKVAKRGQDVALRCDPISGHVSLFWYQQALGQGPEFLTYFQNEAQLDKSGLPSDRFFAERPEGSVSTLKIQRTQQEDSAVYLCASRGRGGPEAFFGQGTRLTVV.

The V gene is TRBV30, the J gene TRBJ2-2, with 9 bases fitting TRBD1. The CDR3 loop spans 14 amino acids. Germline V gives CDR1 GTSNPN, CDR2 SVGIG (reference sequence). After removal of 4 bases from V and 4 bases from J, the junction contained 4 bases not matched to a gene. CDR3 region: CAWTGTGSTGELFF. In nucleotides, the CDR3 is TGTGCCTGGACCGGGACAGGGTCCACCGGGGAGCTGTTTTTT.

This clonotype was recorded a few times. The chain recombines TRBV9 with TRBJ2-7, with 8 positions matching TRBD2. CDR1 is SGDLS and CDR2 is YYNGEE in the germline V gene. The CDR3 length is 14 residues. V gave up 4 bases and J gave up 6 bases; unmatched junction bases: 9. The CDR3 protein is CASSPGLEGGEQYF. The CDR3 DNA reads TGTGCCAGCAGCCCGGGACTAGAAGGTGGCGAGCAGTACTTC.

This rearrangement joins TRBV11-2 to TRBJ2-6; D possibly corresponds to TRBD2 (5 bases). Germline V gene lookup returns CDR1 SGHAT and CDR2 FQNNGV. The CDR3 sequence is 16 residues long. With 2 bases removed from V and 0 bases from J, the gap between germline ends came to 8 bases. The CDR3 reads CASSLRRNSGANVLTF. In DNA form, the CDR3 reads TGTGCCAGCAGCTTAAGGAGGAACTCTGGGGCCAACGTCCTGACTTTC.

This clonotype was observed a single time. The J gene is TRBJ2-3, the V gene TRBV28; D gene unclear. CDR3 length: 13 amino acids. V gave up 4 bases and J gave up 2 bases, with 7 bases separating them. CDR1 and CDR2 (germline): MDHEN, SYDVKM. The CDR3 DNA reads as TGTGCCAGCAGTTCCCCGGCCACAGATACGCAGTATTTT. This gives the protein CASSSPATDTQYF.

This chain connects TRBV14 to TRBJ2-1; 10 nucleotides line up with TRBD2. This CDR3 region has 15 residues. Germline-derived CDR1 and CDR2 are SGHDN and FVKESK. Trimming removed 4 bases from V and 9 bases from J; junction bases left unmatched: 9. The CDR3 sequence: CASSPRVLAGAEQFF. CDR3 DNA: TGTGCCAGCAGCCCCAGAGTCCTAGCGGGAGCTGAGCAGTTCTTC.

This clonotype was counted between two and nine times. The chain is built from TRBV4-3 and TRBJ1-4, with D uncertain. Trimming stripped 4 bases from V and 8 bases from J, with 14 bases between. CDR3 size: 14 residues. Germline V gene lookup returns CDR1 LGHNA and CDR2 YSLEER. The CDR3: CASSPRHSGEKLFF. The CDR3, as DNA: TGCGCCAGCAGCCCCCGGCACAGTGGAGAAAAACTGTTTTTT.

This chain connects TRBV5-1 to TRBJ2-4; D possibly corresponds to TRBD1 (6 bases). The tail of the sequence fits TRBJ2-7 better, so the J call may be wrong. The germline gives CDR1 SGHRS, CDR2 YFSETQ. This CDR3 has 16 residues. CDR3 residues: CASSWTRTDEFYEQYF. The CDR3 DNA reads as TGCGCCAGCAGCTGGACACGGACAGATGAATTCTACGAGCAGTACTTC.

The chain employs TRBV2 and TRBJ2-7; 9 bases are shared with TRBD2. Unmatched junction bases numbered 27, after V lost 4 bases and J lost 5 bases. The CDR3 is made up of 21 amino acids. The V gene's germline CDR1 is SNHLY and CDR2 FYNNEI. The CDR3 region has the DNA TGTGCCAGCAGTGGGACCAACTCAATCGGGAGTCCGGTGGGACTAGCCCACGAGCAGTACTTC. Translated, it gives CASSGTNSIGSPVGLAHEQYF.

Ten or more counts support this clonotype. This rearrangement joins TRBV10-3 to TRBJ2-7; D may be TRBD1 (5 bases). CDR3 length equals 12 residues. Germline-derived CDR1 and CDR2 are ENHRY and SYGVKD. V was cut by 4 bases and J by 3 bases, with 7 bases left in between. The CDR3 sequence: CAISGTNYEQYF. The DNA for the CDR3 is TGTGCCATCAGTGGGACAAACTACGAGCAGTACTTC.

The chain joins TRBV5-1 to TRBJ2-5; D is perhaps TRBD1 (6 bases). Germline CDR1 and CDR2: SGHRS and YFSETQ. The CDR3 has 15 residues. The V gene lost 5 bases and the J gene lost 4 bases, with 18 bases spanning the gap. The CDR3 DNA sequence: TGCGCCAGCAGTTCGACCGGACAGCTACGAGAGACCCAGTACTTC. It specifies CASSSTGQLRETQYF.

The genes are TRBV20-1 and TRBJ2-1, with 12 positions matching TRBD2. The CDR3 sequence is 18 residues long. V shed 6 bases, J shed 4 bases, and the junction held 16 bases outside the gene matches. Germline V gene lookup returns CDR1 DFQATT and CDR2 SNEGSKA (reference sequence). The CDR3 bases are TGCAGTGCCACCCGGCTAGCGGGAGGGGGTCGGTTGTACAATGAGCAGTTCTTC. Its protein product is CSATRLAGGGRLYNEQFF.

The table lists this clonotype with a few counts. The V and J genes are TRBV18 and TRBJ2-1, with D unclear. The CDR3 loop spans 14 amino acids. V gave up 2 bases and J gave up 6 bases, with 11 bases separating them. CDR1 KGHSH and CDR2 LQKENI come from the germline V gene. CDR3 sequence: CASSPASRVNEQFF. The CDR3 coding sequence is TGTGCCAGCTCACCAGCTAGTAGGGTCAATGAGCAGTTCTTC.

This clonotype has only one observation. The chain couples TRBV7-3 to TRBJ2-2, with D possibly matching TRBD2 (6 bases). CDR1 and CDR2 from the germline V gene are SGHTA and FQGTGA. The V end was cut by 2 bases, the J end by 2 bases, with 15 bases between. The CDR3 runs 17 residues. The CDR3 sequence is CASSLQGASVNTGELFF. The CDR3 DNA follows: TGTGCCAGCAGCTTACAAGGGGCTAGCGTCAACACCGGGGAGCTGTTTTTT.

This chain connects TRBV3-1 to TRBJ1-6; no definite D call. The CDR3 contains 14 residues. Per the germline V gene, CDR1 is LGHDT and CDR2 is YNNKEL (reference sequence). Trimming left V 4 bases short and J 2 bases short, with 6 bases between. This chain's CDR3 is CASSRGPYNSPLHF. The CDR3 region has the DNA TGTGCCAGCAGCCGAGGACCCTATAATTCACCCCTCCACTTT.

CDR3 amino acids: CASSQDLAGRASHNEQFF. The CDR3 bases are TGTGCCAGCAGCCAAGATTTAGCCGGGAGAGCGAGTCACAATGAGCAGTTCTTC. V and J are TRBV3-1 and TRBJ2-1, with D possibly being TRBD2 (6 bases). This CDR3 is 18 amino acids long. The V and J ends lost 0 bases and 5 bases respectively, with 20 bases between them. Per the germline V gene, CDR1 is LGHDT and CDR2 is YNNKEL (reference sequence).

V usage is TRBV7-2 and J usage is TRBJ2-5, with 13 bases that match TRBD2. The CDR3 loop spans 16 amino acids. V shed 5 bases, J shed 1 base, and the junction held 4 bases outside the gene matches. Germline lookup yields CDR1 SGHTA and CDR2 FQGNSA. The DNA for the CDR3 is TGTGCCAGCAGCGTCACTAGCGGGAGGGCCCAAGAGACCCAGTACTTC. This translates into CASSVTSGRAQETQYF.

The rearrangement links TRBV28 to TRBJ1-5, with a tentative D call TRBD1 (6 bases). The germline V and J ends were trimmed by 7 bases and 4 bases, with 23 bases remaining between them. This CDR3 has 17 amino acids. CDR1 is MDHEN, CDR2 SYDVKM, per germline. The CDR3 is CASTLTMGQGRNQPQHF. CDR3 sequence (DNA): TGTGCCAGCACCCTTACAATGGGGCAGGGGAGGAATCAGCCCCAGCATTTT.

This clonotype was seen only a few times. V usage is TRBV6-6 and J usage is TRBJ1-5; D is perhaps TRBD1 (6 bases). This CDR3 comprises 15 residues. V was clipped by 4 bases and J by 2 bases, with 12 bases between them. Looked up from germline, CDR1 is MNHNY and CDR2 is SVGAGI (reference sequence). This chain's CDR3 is CASSFEQGGNQPQHF. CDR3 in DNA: TGTGCCAGCAGTTTCGAACAGGGTGGCAATCAGCCCCAGCATTTT.

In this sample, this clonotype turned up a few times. This CDR3 is CASTQPPGRREDTQYF. The CDR3 bases are TGTGCCAGCACCCAGCCGCCGGGCCGGAGGGAAGATACGCAGTATTTT. V gene TRBV12-3 or TRBV12-4 combines with J gene TRBJ2-3; perhaps TRBD2 as D (6 bases). CDR3 length: 16 amino acids. With 7 bases removed from V and 5 bases from J, the gap between germline ends came to 22 bases.

As DNA, the CDR3 is TGCAGTGCTAGTCAGAGTGGCAGGAGCAATCAGCCCCAGCATTTT. This encodes CSASQSGRSNQPQHF. V usage is TRBV20-1 and J usage is TRBJ1-5; D remains unclear. The CDR3 runs 15 residues. Per germline, CDR1 DFQATT and CDR2 SNEGSKA (reference sequence). Trimming pared 3 bases from V and 1 base from J, leaving 13 bases between.